Sequencing of this T cell receptor (beta chain) was carried out in a study of shared clonotypes between healthy human individuals. Germline CDR1 is KGHSH and CDR2 is LQKENI. V lost 3 bases and J lost 4, with 4 bases in between. The CDR3 runs 12 residues. On this clone itself: Other DNA sequences in the same sample also yield this CDR3.

Clones were read by immunoSEQ multiplex PCR, and TCRdb kept only the in-frame ones, dropping some. The sample lists millions of clones, roughly 94% occurring once. The rearrangement uses TRBV18 and TRBJ1-5, with no clear D. Sequencing input: naive CD4+ T cells sorted from blood. Regarding subset: CD45RA+ positively selected. This TCR was sampled from a man aged 18-30 years in good health. CDR3 sequence reads: CASSPPNQPQHF. The CDR3 bases are TGTGCCAGCTCACCCCCTAATCAGCCCCAGCATTTT.